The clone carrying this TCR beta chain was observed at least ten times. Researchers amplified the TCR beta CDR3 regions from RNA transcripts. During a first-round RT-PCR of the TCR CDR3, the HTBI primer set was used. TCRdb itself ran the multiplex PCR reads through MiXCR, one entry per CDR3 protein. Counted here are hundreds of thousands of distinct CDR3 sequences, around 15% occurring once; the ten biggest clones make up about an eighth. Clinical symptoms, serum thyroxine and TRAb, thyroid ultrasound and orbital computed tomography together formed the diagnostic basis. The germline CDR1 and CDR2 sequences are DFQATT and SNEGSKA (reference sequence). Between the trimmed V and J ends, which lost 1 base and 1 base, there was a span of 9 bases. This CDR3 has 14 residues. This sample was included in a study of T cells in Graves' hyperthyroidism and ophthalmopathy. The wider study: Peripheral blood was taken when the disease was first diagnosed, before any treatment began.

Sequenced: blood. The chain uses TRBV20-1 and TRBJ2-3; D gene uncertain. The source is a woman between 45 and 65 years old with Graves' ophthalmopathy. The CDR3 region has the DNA TGCAGTGCTAGAGGGGATCGGGGCACAGATACGCAGTATTTT. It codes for CSARGDRGTDTQYF.